These 21 T cell receptor beta chains were all obtained from the same sample, sequenced in a study of CD8 T cells in ankylosing spondylitis. Notes on the study in general: Characteristic of ankylosing spondylitis blood, it appeared, was a TCR beta motif comprising several highly homologous variants.

Via MiXCR, TCRdb re-called the 5' RACE reads, giving one row per CDR3 protein. There are roughly 700,000 distinct CDR3 sequences in the sample; about 20% occur only once, and about a fifth lies in the top ten. Their specific antigens are unknown. Sequencing was carried out using blood, either unsorted or a sorted T cell fraction (not recorded which). The receptors originated from a male donor with ankylosing spondylitis.

The chain carries TRBV12-3 or TRBV12-4 and TRBJ2-5; 10 nucleotides match TRBD1. Losses at the gene ends were 5 bases for V and 2 bases for J; bases not matched to a gene: 8. The length of the CDR3 is 16 residues. CDR3 sequence: CASSEGQGEPQETQYF. In DNA form, the CDR3 reads TGTGCCAGCAGTGAAGGACAGGGGGAACCTCAAGAGACCCAGTACTTC.

This chain links TRBV11-1 with TRBJ2-6; the D gene is possibly TRBD2 (7 bases). Germline CDR1 is SGHAT and CDR2 is FQDESV (reference sequence). V lost 7 bases and J lost 0, with 16 bases in between. This CDR3 is built from 17 residues. CDR3 loop: CASTLGRGSSGANVLTF. For the CDR3, the DNA is TGTGCCAGCACTCTAGGGAGGGGGTCCTCTGGGGCCAACGTCCTGACTTTC.

The chain has TRBV4-2 and TRBJ1-3; no reliable D call. CDR3 size: 17 residues. The germline V gene has CDR1 LGHNA and CDR2 YNFKEQ. Between the trimmed V and J ends, which lost 2 bases and 0 bases, there was a span of 14 bases. In DNA form, the CDR3 reads TGTGCCAGCAGCCAACTGGACGGCGTGAGCTCTGGAAACACCATATATTTT. This translates into CASSQLDGVSSGNTIYF.

The rearrangement uses TRBV25-1 and TRBJ1-1, with 7 bases aligning to TRBD1. Looked up from germline, CDR1 is MGHDK and CDR2 is SYGVNS. V was pared by 1 base and J by 11 bases, with 10 bases of the junction left unmatched. The CDR3 spans 14 residues. CDR3 nucleotides: TGTGCCAGCAGTGAATGGGGTCAAGGGGGCGAGGCTTTCTTT. Translated, it gives CASSEWGQGGEAFF.

The chain employs TRBV28 and TRBJ2-7; no clear D. The CDR3 totals 14 residues. Per germline, CDR1 MDHEN and CDR2 SYDVKM. V was shortened by 3 bases and J by 0 bases, with 9 bases between the two germline ends. CDR3 bases: TGTGCCAGCAGTTTTCCGGGTGGCTCCTACGAGCAGTACTTC. Translation: CASSFPGGSYEQYF.

The CDR3 DNA sequence: TGTGCCAGTAGTATCCACGGCAGACCTTCCTACAATGAGCAGTTCTTC. Translated: CASSIHGRPSYNEQFF. The V and J genes are TRBV19 and TRBJ2-1; D not certain. The germline CDR1 and CDR2 sequences are LNHDA and SQIVND (reference sequence). This CDR3 comprises 16 residues. The V end lost 3 bases, the J end lost 1 base, and 13 bases lay between the germline ends.

The chain joins TRBV12-3 or TRBV12-4 to TRBJ1-2; perhaps TRBD1 as D (6 bases). Trimming shortened V by 10 bases and J by 2 bases, and 20 bases separated the two germline ends. The CDR3 spans 15 residues. The CDR3 loop is CATRTVAGGNYGYTF. The CDR3 DNA sequence: TGTGCCACGCGGACAGTGGCCGGGGGGAACTATGGCTACACCTTC.

This clonotype was observed many times. The genes are TRBV20-1 and TRBJ2-7; 7 nucleotides agree with TRBD2. The germline CDR1 and CDR2 sequences are DFQATT and SNEGSKA (reference sequence). This CDR3 has 16 amino acids. V shed 1 base and J 9 bases; nucleotides not matched to a gene: 18. CDR3 DNA: TGCAGTGCTAGAGTGGGTGCATCTAGCAGCGGGGCGGGGCAGTACTTC. Protein product: CSARVGASSSGAGQYF.

The genes are TRBV19 and TRBJ2-7, with a weak D call TRBD1 (6 bases). Germline CDR1 LNHDA, CDR2 SQIVND (reference sequence). The CDR3 sequence is 14 residues long. Trimming cost V 1 base and J 3 bases, with 10 bases left between them. The CDR3: CASSIAPDSYEQYF. In DNA form, the CDR3 reads TGTGCCAGTAGTATAGCCCCGGACAGCTACGAGCAGTACTTC.

This chain joins TRBV18 and TRBJ1-3; 8 bases align to TRBD1. The CDR3 has 17 residues. The germline V gene encodes CDR1 KGHSH and CDR2 LQKENI. The junction had 7 bases not matched to a gene; V was cut back by 3 bases and J by 0 bases. The CDR3 here is CASSPVPGQDSGNTIYF. CDR3 in DNA: TGTGCCAGCTCACCTGTTCCGGGACAGGACTCTGGAAACACCATATATTTT.

The chain couples TRBV2 to TRBJ1-4; TRBD1 is a possible D gene (5 bases). Germline V lookup: CDR1 SNHLY, CDR2 FYNNEI. V was shortened by 8 bases and J by 8 bases, with 12 bases between the two germline ends. The CDR3 covers 12 residues. CDR3: CASVAGQEKLFF. Here the CDR3 DNA reads TGTGCCAGCGTGGCGGGGCAGGAAAAACTGTTTTTT. The full variable domain, in which reference TRBV2 and TRBJ1-4 provide the parts outside the CDR3, is EPEVTQTPSHQVTQMGQEVILRCVPISNHLYFYWYRQILGQKVEFLVSFYNNEISEKSEIFDDQFSVERPDGSNFTLKIRSTKLEDSAMYFCASVAGQEKLFFGSGTQLSVL.

The chain is built from TRBV29-1 and TRBJ2-7; D ambiguous. There are 12 residues in the CDR3. V was shortened by 5 bases and J by 3 bases, with 11 bases between the two germline ends. The germline V gene encodes CDR1 SQVTM and CDR2 ANQGSEA. The DNA of the CDR3 is TGCAGCGTTACCAAAGCGAACTACGAGCAGTACTTC. Protein sequence: CSVTKANYEQYF.

This clonotype was found a few times. J is TRBJ2-5 and V is TRBV18; D is possibly TRBD1 (6 bases). Germline loops: CDR1 KGHSH, CDR2 LQKENI. This CDR3 has 14 residues. V lost 3 bases to trimming and J lost 2 bases, with 10 bases between them. The CDR3 spells CASSPDRIQETQYF. The CDR3 region has the DNA TGTGCCAGCTCACCTGACAGGATTCAAGAGACCCAGTACTTC.

The chain uses TRBV6-5 and TRBJ1-5; D uncertain. Trimming cost V 4 bases and J 0 bases, with 13 bases left between them. The CDR3 spans 16 residues. Germline-derived CDR1 and CDR2 are MNHEY and SVGAGI. CDR3 coding DNA: TGTGCCAGCAGTTCTAGAGGGTTCGATAGCAATCAGCCCCAGCATTTT. Its translation is CASSSRGFDSNQPQHF.

In this sample, this clonotype turned up a few times. The chain couples TRBV20-1 to TRBJ1-1; 11 bases map to TRBD1. Germline lookup yields CDR1 DFQATT and CDR2 SNEGSKA (reference sequence). V was clipped by 3 bases and J by 3 bases; unmatched bases: 15. CDR3 length: 18 amino acids. CDR3 amino acids: CSARDRGRGGYWDTEAFF. CDR3 DNA: TGCAGTGCTAGGGACAGGGGGCGCGGGGGGTATTGGGACACTGAAGCTTTCTTT.

This clonotype was detected many times. This chain connects TRBV27 to TRBJ2-7, with D possibly being TRBD2 (7 bases). Germline lookup yields CDR1 MNHEY and CDR2 SMNVEV (reference sequence). V gave up 6 bases and J gave up 0 bases, with 15 bases separating them. This CDR3 region has 15 residues. CDR3 sequence reads: CASSLGGAVSYEQYF. CDR3 nucleotides: TGTGCCAGCAGCTTGGGGGGGGCCGTCTCCTACGAGCAGTACTTC.

This clonotype was seen once. The rearrangement links TRBV7-6 to TRBJ1-3; weak D call: TRBD1 (6 bases). Germline values: CDR1 SGHVS, CDR2 FNYEAQ. Between the trimmed V and J ends, which lost 5 bases and 0 bases, there was a span of 17 bases. The CDR3 runs to 17 residues. CDR3 in DNA: TGTGCCAGCAGCGCCTTTACGGGACACATCTCTGGAAACACCATATATTTT. Amino acids: CASSAFTGHISGNTIYF.

This clonotype was seen many times. The chain recombines TRBV4-3 with TRBJ2-1; D ambiguous. V was shortened by 4 bases and J by 4 bases, with 14 bases between the two germline ends. Looked up from germline, CDR1 is LGHNA and CDR2 is YSLEER. The CDR3 runs 15 residues. The CDR3 region has the DNA TGCGCCAGCAGCCCAAAGGGTCCCGAGTACAATGAGCAGTTCTTC. Residues: CASSPKGPEYNEQFF.

This clonotype came up a few times. V gene TRBV12-3 or TRBV12-4 combines with J gene TRBJ2-1; TRBD1 might be the D (5 bases). The CDR3 contains 15 residues. V lost 3 bases and J lost 2, with 11 bases in between. The CDR3 DNA follows: TGTGCCAGCAGTTTGGGGCTCCCGACCTACAATGAGCAGTTCTTC. It is translated as CASSLGLPTYNEQFF.

This clonotype came up a few times. This sequence joins TRBV6-5 and TRBJ2-1; TRBD2 aligns across 9 bases. This CDR3 spans 15 amino acids. In germline, CDR1 is MNHEY, CDR2 SVGAGI. After removal of 2 bases from V and 4 bases from J, the junction contained 3 bases not matched to a gene. CDR3 sequence: CASSYGLARYNEQFF. The DNA for the CDR3 is TGTGCCAGCAGTTACGGACTAGCGAGATACAATGAGCAGTTCTTC.

The chain couples TRBV7-8 to TRBJ2-2; maybe TRBD2 (6 bases). The germline V gene has CDR1 SGHVS and CDR2 FQNEAQ. Trimming left V 4 bases short and J 4 bases short, with 10 bases between. The CDR3 runs 14 residues. CDR3 sequence reads: CASSSLAFTGELFF. CDR3 DNA: TGTGCCAGCAGCTCACTAGCTTTCACCGGGGAGCTGTTTTTT.